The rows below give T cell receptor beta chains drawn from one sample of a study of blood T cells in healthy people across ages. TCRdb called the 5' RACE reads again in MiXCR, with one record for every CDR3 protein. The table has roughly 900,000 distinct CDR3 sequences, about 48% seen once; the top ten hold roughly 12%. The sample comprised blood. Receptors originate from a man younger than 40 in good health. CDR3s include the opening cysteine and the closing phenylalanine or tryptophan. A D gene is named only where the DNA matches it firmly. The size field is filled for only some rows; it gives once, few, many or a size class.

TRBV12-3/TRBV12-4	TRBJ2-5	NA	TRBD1	CASRTGTGKETQYF	TGTGCCAGCAGGACCGGGACAGGGAAGGAGACCCAGTACTTC
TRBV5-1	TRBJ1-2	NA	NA	CASSRDLGGYGYTF	TGCGCCAGCAGCCGGGACTTGGGAGGTTATGGCTACACCTTC
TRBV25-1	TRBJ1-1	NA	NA	CASSDRVFTEAFF	TGTGCCAGCAGTGATCGGGTATTTACTGAAGCTTTCTTT
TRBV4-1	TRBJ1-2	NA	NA	CASSQPPTGGYGYTF	TGCGCCAGCAGCCAACCTCCGACAGGAGGTTATGGCTACACCTTC
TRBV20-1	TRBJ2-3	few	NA	CSAREGSTDTQYF	TGCAGTGCTAGAGAGGGCTCCACAGATACGCAGTATTTT
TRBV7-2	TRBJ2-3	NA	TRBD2	CASSFTSVGGGVRTDTQYF	TGTGCCAGCAGCTTTACCTCCGTAGGCGGGGGGGTTCGCACAGATACGCAGTATTTT
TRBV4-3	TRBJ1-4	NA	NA	CASSQDPQGGTNEKLFF	TGCGCCAGCAGCCAAGACCCGCAGGGCGGAACTAATGAAAAACTGTTTTTT
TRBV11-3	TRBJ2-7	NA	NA	CASSLVGFRGYEQYF	TGTGCCAGCAGCTTAGTAGGATTTCGGGGATACGAGCAGTACTTC
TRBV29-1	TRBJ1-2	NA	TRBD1	CSALTGGNGYTF	TGCAGCGCATTGACAGGGGGCAATGGCTACACCTTC
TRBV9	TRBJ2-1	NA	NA	CASSVEQSHNEQFF	TGTGCCAGCAGCGTAGAACAGTCCCACAATGAGCAGTTCTTC
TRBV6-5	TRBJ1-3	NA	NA	CASSYSETVSGNTIYF	TGTGCCAGCAGTTACTCGGAGACAGTCTCTGGAAACACCATATATTTT
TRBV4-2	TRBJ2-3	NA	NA	CASSQVDFSTDTQYF	TGTGCCAGCAGCCAAGTGGACTTTAGCACAGATACGCAGTATTTT
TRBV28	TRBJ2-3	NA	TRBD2	CASSGGGPTDTQYF	TGTGCCAGCAGTGGCGGGGGGCCTACAGATACGCAGTATTTT
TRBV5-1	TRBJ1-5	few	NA	CASRGEGPQHF	TGCGCCAGCAGGGGGGAAGGGCCCCAGCATTTT
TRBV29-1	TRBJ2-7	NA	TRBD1	CSVDRGTGLGEQYF	TGCAGCGTTGACCGCGGGACAGGGTTGGGCGAGCAGTACTTC
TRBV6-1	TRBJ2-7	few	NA	CASSDRGGTFLGQYF	TGTGCCAGCAGTGATAGAGGGGGGACCTTTCTCGGCCAGTACTTC
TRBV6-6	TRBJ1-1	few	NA	CASSQMRENTEAFF	TGTGCCAGCAGTCAGATGAGGGAGAACACTGAAGCTTTCTTT
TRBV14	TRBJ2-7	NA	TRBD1	CASSQPTGALSEYEQYF	TGTGCCAGCAGCCAACCTACAGGGGCACTGAGTGAGTACGAGCAGTACTTC
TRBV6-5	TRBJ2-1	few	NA	CASSPSLSPVEQFF	TGTGCCAGCAGTCCATCCTTGAGCCCAGTTGAGCAGTTCTTC
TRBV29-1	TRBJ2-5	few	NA	CSVPLYSLTPQTQYF	TGCAGCGTTCCCCTTTACAGCCTCACCCCTCAGACCCAGTACTTC
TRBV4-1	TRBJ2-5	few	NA	CASSQGDEEVETQYF	TGCGCCAGCAGCCAAGGGGACGAGGAGGTGGAGACCCAGTACTTC
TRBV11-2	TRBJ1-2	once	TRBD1	CASTAGTGPNYGYTF	TGTGCCAGCACCGCGGGGACAGGACCTAACTATGGCTACACCTTC
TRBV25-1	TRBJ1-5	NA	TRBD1	CASSDGQGTNQPQHF	TGTGCCAGCAGTGATGGACAGGGAACCAATCAGCCCCAGCATTTT
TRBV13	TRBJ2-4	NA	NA	CASSYSGATQQYF	TGTGCCAGCAGCTACTCGGGAGCGACCCAGCAGTACTTC
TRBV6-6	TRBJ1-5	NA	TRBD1	CASSSLGGEGQPQHF	TGTGCCAGCAGTTCCCTAGGGGGCGAAGGGCAGCCCCAGCATTTT
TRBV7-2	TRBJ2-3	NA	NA	CASSLGGTGQYGTQYF	TGTGCCAGCAGCTTAGGGGGGACCGGGCAATATGGTACGCAGTATTTT
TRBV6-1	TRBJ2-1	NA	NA	CASSDSAYNEQFF	TGTGCCAGCAGTGACTCTGCCTACAATGAGCAGTTCTTC
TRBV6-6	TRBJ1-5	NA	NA	CASYGRAGQGNQPQHF	TGTGCCAGCTACGGGCGGGCCGGGCAGGGGAATCAGCCCCAGCATTTT
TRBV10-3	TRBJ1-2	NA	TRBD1	CAISGPTGEGGYTF	TGTGCCATCAGTGGCCCTACAGGGGAAGGCGGCTACACCTTC
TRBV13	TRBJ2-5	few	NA	CASSLEASQETQYF	TGTGCCAGCAGCTTAGAGGCCAGCCAAGAGACCCAGTACTTC
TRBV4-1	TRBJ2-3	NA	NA	CASSQPRNTQYF	TGCGCCAGCAGCCAGCCCAGGAATACGCAGTATTTT
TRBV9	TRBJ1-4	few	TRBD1	CASSPSGTGREKLFF	TGTGCCAGCAGCCCATCCGGGACAGGGCGTGAAAAACTGTTTTTT
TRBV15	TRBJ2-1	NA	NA	CATSRDREQETQFF	TGTGCCACCAGCAGAGATCGGGAGCAAGAGACCCAGTTCTTC
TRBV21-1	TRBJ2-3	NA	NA	CASSTPGTILRGTDTQYF	TGTGCCAGCAGCACTCCCGGGACGATCCTTCGGGGGACAGATACGCAGTATTTT
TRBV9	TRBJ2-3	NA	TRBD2	CASSVAGGPGDTQYF	TGTGCCAGCAGCGTAGCGGGGGGGCCGGGAGATACGCAGTATTTT
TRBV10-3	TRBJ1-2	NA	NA	CAISEGTGFNYGYTF	TGTGCCATCAGTGAGGGAACAGGGTTTAACTATGGCTACACCTTC
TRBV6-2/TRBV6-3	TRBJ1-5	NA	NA	CASGWGESNQPQHF	TGTGCCAGCGGTTGGGGGGAAAGCAATCAGCCCCAGCATTTT
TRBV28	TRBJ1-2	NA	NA	CASSLLTGYGGYTF	TGTGCCAGCAGTCTCTTGACGGGATATGGGGGCTACACCTTC
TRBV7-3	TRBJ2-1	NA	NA	CASSLGPTLYNEQFF	TGTGCCAGCAGCTTAGGTCCGACGTTATACAATGAGCAGTTCTTC
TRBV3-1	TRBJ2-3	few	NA	CASSQDWSGSFTDTQYF	TGTGCCAGCAGCCAAGATTGGAGCGGGTCCTTCACAGATACGCAGTATTTT
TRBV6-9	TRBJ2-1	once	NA	CASSSSDRTTYNEQFF	TGTGCCAGCAGTTCATCCGACAGGACCACCTACAATGAGCAGTTCTTC
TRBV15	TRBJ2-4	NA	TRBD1	CATSRPQGAGDIQYF	TGTGCCACCAGCAGACCACAGGGGGCCGGGGACATTCAGTACTTC
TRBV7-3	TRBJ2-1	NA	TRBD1	CASSTRDRGQVEQFF	TGTGCCAGCAGCACTAGGGACAGGGGGCAGGTTGAGCAGTTCTTC
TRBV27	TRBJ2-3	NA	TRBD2	CASSLGGGPPADTQYF	TGTGCCAGCAGTTTAGGCGGGGGTCCGCCCGCAGATACGCAGTATTTT
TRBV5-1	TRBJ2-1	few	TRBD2	CASSSLAGGINNEQFF	TGCGCCAGCAGCAGTCTAGCGGGGGGAATTAACAATGAGCAGTTCTTC
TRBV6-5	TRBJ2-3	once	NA	CASSYSSNVLGYTDTQYF	TGTGCCAGCAGTTACTCGAGTAACGTGCTAGGGTACACAGATACGCAGTATTTT
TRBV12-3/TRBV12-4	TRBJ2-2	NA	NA	CASSLRVGRTGELFF	TGTGCCAGCAGTTTACGGGTAGGAAGGACCGGGGAGCTGTTTTTT
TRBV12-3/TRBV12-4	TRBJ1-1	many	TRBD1	CASSPQGRSTEAFF	TGTGCCAGCAGTCCACAGGGGCGGAGCACTGAAGCTTTCTTT
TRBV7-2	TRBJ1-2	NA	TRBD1	CASSPTQGAYGYTF	TGTGCCAGCAGCCCGACACAGGGGGCCTATGGCTACACCTTC
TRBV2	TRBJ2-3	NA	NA	CASSKTESTDTQYF	TGTGCCAGCAGTAAGACAGAGAGCACAGATACGCAGTATTTT
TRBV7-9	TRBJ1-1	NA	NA	CASSLGVGRNTEAFF	TGTGCCAGCAGCTTAGGTGTCGGGCGGAACACTGAAGCTTTCTTT
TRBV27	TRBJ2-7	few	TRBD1	CASSGPTGAREQYF	TGTGCCAGCAGTGGCCCTACAGGGGCAAGGGAGCAGTACTTC
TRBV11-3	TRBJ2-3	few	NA	CASSSIYTDTQYF	TGTGCCAGCAGCTCGATTTACACAGATACGCAGTATTTT
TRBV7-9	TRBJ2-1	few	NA	CASSPPFRWGNEQFF	TGTGCCAGCAGCCCCCCATTTCGCTGGGGCAATGAGCAGTTCTTC